This section outlines one T cell receptor beta chain sequence together with its context. Its antigen is not identified. Sequencing libraries made from TCR beta cDNA carried unique molecular identifiers. About 500,000 cDNA molecules were obtained per 1 to 10 million input T cells. TCRdb fed the PCR reads into MiXCR, producing one record per CDR3 protein. The top ten clones hold roughly 13% of a sample with 350,000 to 450,000 distinct CDR3 sequences, roughly 30% of them seen once. The entry originates in a study of post-analysis software for immune sequencing data. The wider study: As for disease course, relapsing-remitting, secondary progressive and progressive-relapsing multiple sclerosis were all included.

Notes on the study in general: Controls showed significantly higher normalized Chao1 diversity than did multiple sclerosis patients. TRBV5-6, TRBV5-1 and TRBV20-1 were among roughly five TRBV segments more frequent in patients than controls.

The germline V gene has CDR1 LGHDT and CDR2 YNNKEL (reference sequence). Trimming took off 1 base at V and 3 bases at J, with 7 bases between the two ends. The CDR3 is made up of 15 amino acids. This receptor was taken from a girl aged 5-17 years with multiple sclerosis. Sequencing used blood. The V gene is TRBV3-1, the J gene TRBJ1-6; D not resolved. This CDR3 is CASSQAGIYNSPLHF. Here the CDR3 DNA reads TGTGCCAGCAGCCAAGCCGGAATCTATAATTCACCCCTCCACTTT.